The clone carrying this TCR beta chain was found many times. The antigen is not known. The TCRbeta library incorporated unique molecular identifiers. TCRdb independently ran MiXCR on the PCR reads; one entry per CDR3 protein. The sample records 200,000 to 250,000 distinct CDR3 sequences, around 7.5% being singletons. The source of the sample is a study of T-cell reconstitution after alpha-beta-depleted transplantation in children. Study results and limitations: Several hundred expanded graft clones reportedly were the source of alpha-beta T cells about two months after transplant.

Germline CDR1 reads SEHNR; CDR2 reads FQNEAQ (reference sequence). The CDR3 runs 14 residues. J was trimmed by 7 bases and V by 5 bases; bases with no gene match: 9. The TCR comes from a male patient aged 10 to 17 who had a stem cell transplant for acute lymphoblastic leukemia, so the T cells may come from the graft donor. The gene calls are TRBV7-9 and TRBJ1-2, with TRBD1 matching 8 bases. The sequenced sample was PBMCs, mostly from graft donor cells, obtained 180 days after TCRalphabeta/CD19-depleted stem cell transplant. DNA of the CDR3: TGTGCCAGCAGCCATTCCGGACAGGGACGTGGCTACACCTTC. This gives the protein CASSHSGQGRGYTF.